Below are 24 T cell receptor beta chains sequenced from a single sample in a study. Repertoires were generated with immunoSEQ multiplex PCR, while TCRdb's copy carries only in-frame clones and drops some. The sample includes about 68,000 clones, around 95% of them seen just once. Sequenced material: PBMCs. The receptor set was obtained from a man in his forties with rheumatoid arthritis.

This chain connects TRBV12-3 or TRBV12-4 to TRBJ2-2; D is uncertain. With 3 bases removed from V and 5 bases from J, the gap between germline ends came to 4 bases. This CDR3 has 12 residues. The CDR3 DNA reads as TGTGCCAGCAGTTTTGGGACCGGGGAGCTGTTTTTT. Protein product: CASSFGTGELFF.

The CDR3 DNA sequence: TGTGCCAGCAGCGTTGGCGAACATGAGCAGTTCTTC. It encodes CASSVGEHEQFF. V usage is TRBV9 and J usage is TRBJ2-1; unclear D gene. Trimming removed 2 bases at V and 8 bases at J, with 8 bases between. The CDR3 totals 12 residues. From germline, CDR1 is SGDLS and CDR2 YYNGEE.

The chain has TRBV6-5 and TRBJ1-1, with 10 nucleotides matching TRBD1. There are 14 residues in the CDR3. Per germline, CDR1 MNHEY and CDR2 SVGAGI. The junction had 5 bases not matched to a gene; V was cut back by 5 bases and J by 5 bases. This chain's CDR3 is CASSLGQGLTEAFF. The DNA for the CDR3 is TGTGCCAGCAGTCTGGGACAGGGGTTAACTGAAGCTTTCTTT.

The V and J genes are TRBV6-5 and TRBJ2-2; 10 bases match TRBD1. CDR3 length equals 13 residues. Germline CDR1 MNHEY, CDR2 SVGAGI. The V and J ends lost 8 bases and 3 bases, in that order; junction bases with no gene match: 0. The CDR3 DNA follows: TGTGCCAGCGGGACAGGGGACACCGGGGAGCTGTTTTTT. Translation: CASGTGDTGELFF.

The rearrangement joins TRBV24-1 to TRBJ1-5; D gene unclear. The length of the CDR3 is 14 residues. Germline assignment: CDR1 KGHDR and CDR2 SFDVKD. V was clipped by 5 bases and J by 4 bases, with 11 bases between them. CDR3: CATSGKGPNQPQHF. Here the CDR3 DNA reads TGTGCCACCAGTGGAAAAGGACCAAATCAGCCCCAGCATTTT.

This chain uses TRBV7-8 with TRBJ1-2, with 8 bases identical to TRBD1. The CDR3 covers 17 residues. The germline gives CDR1 SGHVS, CDR2 FQNEAQ. V lost 5 bases, J lost 3 bases, and 14 bases stayed unmatched. CDR3 nucleotide sequence: TGTGCCAGCAGCCCGAGACGGACAGGGTATATGGACTATGGCTACACCTTC. Translating it yields CASSPRRTGYMDYGYTF.

Only one count was recorded for this clone. This chain links TRBV11-3 with TRBJ2-2; D call uncertain. V was shortened by 5 bases and J by 6 bases, with 7 bases between the two germline ends. The germline CDR1 and CDR2 sequences are SGHNT and YENEEA. This CDR3 comprises 12 residues. CDR3 sequence reads: CASSPGAGELFF. CDR3 nucleotides: TGTGCCAGCAGCCCTGGGGCCGGGGAGCTGTTTTTT.

The chain joins TRBV3-1 (or the pseudogene TRBV3-2) to TRBJ1-6; the D is unclear. The CDR3 spans 12 residues. Germline CDR1 is LGHDT and CDR2 is YNNKEL (reference sequence). Trimming shortened V by 3 bases and J by 8 bases, and 5 bases separated the two germline ends. The CDR3 DNA sequence: TGTGCCAGCAGCCACGGTCATTCACCCCTCCACTTT. Translated, it gives CASSHGHSPLHF.

The chain employs TRBV6-5 and TRBJ2-2; 8 bases match TRBD1. The CDR3 spans 15 residues. Germline V gene data show CDR1 as MNHEY and CDR2 as SVGAGI. Trimming cost V 5 bases and J 4 bases; bases outside gene matches: 6. The CDR3 reads CASSPGGAGTGELFF. CDR3 nucleotide sequence: TGTGCCAGCAGTCCAGGGGGCGCGGGCACCGGGGAGCTGTTTTTT.

This chain links TRBV6-5 with TRBJ1-2, with D unclear. V was trimmed by 0 bases and J by 4 bases, leaving 15 bases between them. The germline V gene encodes CDR1 MNHEY and CDR2 SVGAGI. The CDR3 has 16 amino acids. The chain's CDR3 is CASSYSISLLTYGYTF. CDR3 nucleotides: TGTGCCAGCAGTTACTCGATATCCCTTCTTACCTATGGCTACACCTTC.

This rearrangement joins TRBV2 to TRBJ1-1; no clear D gene. The ends were cut back, 3 bases at V and 8 bases at J, with 16 bases in the middle. This CDR3 contains 14 residues. Germline CDR1 SNHLY, CDR2 FYNNEI. The CDR3 is CASSEQAIASEAFF. The DNA for the CDR3 is TGTGCCAGCAGTGAGCAGGCTATAGCTTCCGAAGCTTTCTTT.

In this sample, this clone turned up once. J is TRBJ2-7 and V is TRBV19, with D perhaps matching TRBD1 or TRBD2 (7 bases each). The CDR3 totals 13 residues. The germline gives CDR1 LNHDA, CDR2 SQIVND (reference sequence). Deletions cut 6 bases from V and 5 bases from J, with 14 bases between. CDR3 sequence reads: CASRGGGSHEQYF. CDR3 in DNA: TGTGCCAGTAGAGGGGGCGGGAGCCACGAGCAGTACTTC. The full variable domain, with the rest looked up from reference TRBV19 and TRBJ2-7, is DGGITQSPKYLFRKEGQNVTLSCEQNLNHDAMYWYRQDPGQGLRLIYYSQIVNDFQKGDIAEGYSVSREKKESFPLTVTSAQKNPTAFYLCASRGGGSHEQYFGPGTRLTVT.

This rearrangement joins TRBV5-8 to TRBJ2-7; D may correspond to TRBD1 or TRBD2 (5 bases each). Trimming cost V 3 bases and J 3 bases, with 13 bases left between them. Germline CDR1 is SGHTS and CDR2 is YDEGEE. This CDR3 region has 14 residues. The CDR3 sequence: CASSWEGTYYEQYF. In DNA, the CDR3 is TGTGCCAGCAGCTGGGAAGGGACCTACTACGAGCAGTACTTC.

The rearrangement links TRBV5-4 to TRBJ2-7, with D possibly matching TRBD2 (6 bases). V shed 3 bases and J shed 1 base, with 11 bases lying between them. Germline V gene lookup returns CDR1 SGHNT and CDR2 YYREEE (reference sequence). The CDR3 spans 14 residues. CDR3 region: CASSWRESSYEQYF. CDR3 coding DNA: TGTGCCAGCAGCTGGCGGGAATCGTCCTACGAGCAGTACTTC.

The chain links TRBV2 to TRBJ1-1; D remains ambiguous. The CDR3 extends over 15 amino acids. Germline CDR1 and CDR2: SNHLY and FYNNEI. Trimming cost V 5 bases and J 1 base, with 14 bases left between them. This CDR3 reads CASSPLSRSNTEAFF. DNA for the CDR3: TGTGCCAGCAGTCCTCTTAGTAGATCGAACACTGAAGCTTTCTTT.

The chain joins TRBV6-5 to TRBJ2-1; 7 nucleotides match TRBD1. CDR3 size: 15 residues. Germline-derived CDR1 and CDR2 are MNHEY and SVGAGI. Losses at the gene ends were 7 bases for V and 12 bases for J; bases not matched to a gene: 18. CDR3 sequence reads: CASTNRDSPPGRQFF. For the CDR3, the DNA is TGTGCCAGCACGAACCGGGACAGCCCTCCGGGGAGGCAGTTCTTC.

This chain connects TRBV9 to TRBJ2-7, with 10 bases aligning to TRBD1. CDR3 length equals 14 residues. The J segment lost 3 bases and the V segment lost 3 bases, leaving 3 bases of the junction unmatched. From germline, CDR1 is SGDLS and CDR2 YYNGEE. The CDR3 nucleotides read TGTGCCAGCAGCGCCCGGGACAGGGGCTACGAGCAGTACTTC. Encoded protein: CASSARDRGYEQYF.

This clone was detected only once. The chain couples TRBV6-5 to TRBJ1-1, with D possibly being TRBD1 (6 bases). V shed 0 bases and J shed 3 bases, with 14 bases lying between them. Germline CDR1 MNHEY, CDR2 SVGAGI. This CDR3 contains 16 residues. CDR3 sequence reads: CASSYSAGAGHTEAFF. The CDR3 nucleotides are TGTGCCAGCAGTTACTCGGCAGGGGCTGGTCACACTGAAGCTTTCTTT.

This chain links TRBV28 with TRBJ1-1; D perhaps matches TRBD1 (6 bases). There are 13 residues in the CDR3. Deletions cut 8 bases from V and 6 bases from J, with 16 bases between. CDR1 and CDR2 from the germline V gene are MDHEN and SYDVKM. The CDR3 here is CASGPGVVAEAFF. In DNA, the CDR3 is TGTGCCAGCGGTCCAGGGGTTGTCGCTGAAGCTTTCTTT.

This chain uses TRBV28 with TRBJ1-4, with 7 bases that match TRBD1. This CDR3 has 15 residues. V dropped 6 bases and J dropped 7; count of bases not matched to a gene: 11. Per germline, CDR1 MDHEN and CDR2 SYDVKM. The CDR3 region is CASSTRQGLSEKLFF. DNA for the CDR3: TGTGCCAGCAGCACTAGACAGGGACTAAGTGAAAAACTGTTTTTT.

The J gene is TRBJ1-5, the V gene TRBV18; D gene ambiguous. The germline gives CDR1 KGHSH, CDR2 LQKENI. The CDR3 totals 13 residues. V lost 2 bases and J 0 bases, leaving 2 bases between the germline ends. DNA of the CDR3: TGTGCCAGCTCACCAAATAGCAATCAGCCCCAGCATTTT. Translated, it gives CASSPNSNQPQHF.

J is TRBJ2-1 and V is TRBV29-1; D possibly corresponds to TRBD2 (5 bases). Germline loops: CDR1 SQVTM, CDR2 ANQGSEA. The V and J ends lost 0 bases and 9 bases respectively, with 6 bases between them. This CDR3 has 11 amino acids. The CDR3 DNA is TGCAGCGTTGAAGATCGGGGTGAGCAGTTCTTC. Protein product: CSVEDRGEQFF.

The chain couples TRBV6-5 to TRBJ1-4; 9 bases match TRBD1. Germline V CDR1 and CDR2: MNHEY, SVGAGI. The CDR3 spans 15 residues. Trimming took 4 bases from V and 5 from J; bases not matched to a gene: 5. CDR3 DNA: TGTGCCAGCAGTTCTCGTGGGACAGGGAATGAAAAACTGTTTTTT. Translated: CASSSRGTGNEKLFF.

The chain employs TRBV5-4 and TRBJ2-1, with D possibly being TRBD2 (6 bases). The germline V gene has CDR1 SGHNT and CDR2 YYREEE (reference sequence). Trimming shortened V by 3 bases and J by 6 bases, and 10 bases separated the two germline ends. This CDR3 contains 13 residues. This CDR3 reads CASSWGTFNEQFF. The DNA of the CDR3 is TGTGCCAGCAGCTGGGGGACTTTCAATGAGCAGTTCTTC.